A selection of T cell receptor beta chains follows, all from one sample in a study of Graves' ophthalmopathy and Graves' hyperthyroidism. TCRdb re-analysed the multiplex PCR reads in MiXCR, keeping a single row per CDR3 protein. The repertoire has 300,000 to 400,000 distinct CDR3 sequences, about 18% of them found once; the top ten carry about 2.4%. Sequencing input: peripheral blood. The receptors were gathered from an adult woman with stable Graves' hyperthyroidism. Each CDR3 is given with its conserved first and last residue. A D gene is named only where the DNA matches it firmly. Only some rows state a clone size, as once, few, many or a class for expanded clones.

j_call clone_size d_call v_call cdr3_nt cdr3_aa
TRBJ1-1 many . TRBV29-1 TGCAGCGTTGGAGTTGCAGGGTACGAAGCTTTCTTT CSVGVAGYEAFF
TRBJ2-5 many . TRBV6-5 TGTGCCAGCAGTTTTGTAAGGGTGGGGGAGACCCAGTACTTC CASSFVRVGETQYF
TRBJ2-5 many TRBD2 TRBV2 TGTGCCAGCAGTGGGGGCGGGAGGGAGACCCAGTACTTC CASSGGGRETQYF
TRBJ2-5 once . TRBV6-2/TRBV6-3 TGTGCCAGCAGGAGAGCGGGACAGAAACAAGAGACCCAGTACTTC CASRRAGQKQETQYF
TRBJ1-2 many . TRBV4-3 TGCGCCAGCAGCCAAGATGGGACGATGTCTAACTATGGCTACACCTTC CASSQDGTMSNYGYTF
TRBJ2-2 many TRBD1 TRBV12-3/TRBV12-4 TGTGCCAGCAGTTCTCCCGGGACAGGGTCGACCGGGGAGCTGTTTTTT CASSSPGTGSTGELFF
TRBJ1-6 . . TRBV4-1 TGCGCCAGCGGAGGGGTTTCACCCCTCCACTTT CASGGVSPLHF
TRBJ1-2 many TRBD1 TRBV20-1 TGCAGTGCTAGAGGGACAGGGGAAGATGGGTATGGCTACACCTTC CSARGTGEDGYGYTF
TRBJ2-7 many TRBD2 TRBV5-1 TGCGCCAGCAGCTACCAGCGGGAGAATTACGAGCAGTACTTC CASSYQRENYEQYF
TRBJ2-5 many . TRBV11-2 TGTGCCAGCAGCTACATACAAGAGACCCAGTACTTC CASSYIQETQYF
TRBJ2-5 many . TRBV7-2 TGTGCCAGCAGCCAGAACTCCGGGGCTCGGCAGACCCAGTACTTC CASSQNSGARQTQYF
TRBJ2-7 many . TRBV24-1 TGTGCCGTTGGACAAGCCTACGAGCAGTACTTC CAVGQAYEQYF
TRBJ2-2 many . TRBV12-5 TGTGCTAGTGGTTTGGTACTCGGGGAGCTGTTTTTT CASGLVLGELFF
TRBJ2-7 many . TRBV5-1 TGCGCCAGCAGCGCCACCCTGAGCTCCTACGAGCAGTACTTC CASSATLSSYEQYF
TRBJ2-5 many . TRBV28 TGTGCCAGCAGTAACGATACGACGGGAGAGACCCAGTACTTC CASSNDTTGETQYF
TRBJ2-6 many . TRBV12-5 TGTGCTAGTGGAAACTCTGGGGCCAACGTCCTGACTTTC CASGNSGANVLTF
TRBJ1-5 . . TRBV20-1 TGCAGTGCTAGCCTCGGAGTGCATAGCAATCAGCCCCAGCATTTT CSASLGVHSNQPQHF
TRBJ2-2 many . TRBV6-5 TGTGCCAGCAGTTACTCAAGAACCACCGGGGAGCTGTTTTTT CASSYSRTTGELFF
TRBJ1-6 . TRBD1 TRBV6-1 TGTGCCAGCAGTAATACAGGGGGGCATTCACCCCTCCACTTT CASSNTGGHSPLHF
TRBJ1-1 many . TRBV12-3/TRBV12-4 TGTGCCAGCAGTGAAATGCAACCCAGGGCGAACACTGAAGCTTTCTTT CASSEMQPRANTEAFF
TRBJ2-2 many . TRBV24-1 TGTGCCACCAGTGGACACAGGGCCGCGAACACCGGGGAGCTGTTTTTT CATSGHRAANTGELFF
TRBJ2-7 many . TRBV27 TGTGCCAGCAGTTTAGTGCTTAGCAGCACGTACGAGCAGTACTTC CASSLVLSSTYEQYF
TRBJ1-6 . TRBD1 TRBV11-1 TGTGCCAGCAGCAACACCGACAGGGGGAATTCACCCCTCCACTTT CASSNTDRGNSPLHF
TRBJ2-5 many . TRBV20-1 TGCAGTGCTAGTTGGGGTACACGGCTCGGGACCCAGTACTTC CSASWGTRLGTQYF
TRBJ1-2 . . TRBV2 TGTGCCAGCAGCTCCCCGACGGACTATGGCTACACCTTC CASSSPTDYGYTF
TRBJ2-1 few TRBD2 TRBV30 TGTGCTAGGACTAGCGGGAGAGTTGGTGAGCAGTTCTTC CARTSGRVGEQFF
TRBJ1-5 many . TRBV12-5 TGTGCTAGTGCCGTCTCGTCGGCCCCCCAGCATTTT CASAVSSAPQHF
TRBJ2-7 many . TRBV7-6 TGTGCCAGCAGCCCTTATAAGTACCTTAACCCCTACGAGCAGTACTTC CASSPYKYLNPYEQYF
TRBJ2-5 many . TRBV4-2 TGTGCCAGCAGCGGGGCAGCCGCCCGGACCCAGTACTTC CASSGAAARTQYF
TRBJ1-5 . . TRBV12-3/TRBV12-4 TGTGCCAGCAGTTTAGATGGGAATGGGGATCAGCCCCAGCATTTT CASSLDGNGDQPQHF
TRBJ1-5 many . TRBV7-2 TGTGCCAGCAGCTTACAGCGACAGGCTGGTCGGCCCCAGCATTTT CASSLQRQAGRPQHF
TRBJ1-3 many . TRBV6-1 TGTGCCAGCGGCGTGACAACCACTGGAAACACCATATATTTT CASGVTTTGNTIYF
TRBJ1-1 many . TRBV12-3/TRBV12-4 TGTGCCAGCAGTTTTGCCCGGGACACTGAAGCTTTCTTT CASSFARDTEAFF
TRBJ2-7 . . TRBV6-2/TRBV6-3 TGTGCCAGCAGTTACCACGGGGGCTCCGACGAGCAGTACTTC CASSYHGGSDEQYF
TRBJ2-7 . TRBD2 TRBV18 TGTGCCAGCAGTGGGGGGGACTTAGCCTACGAGCAGTACTTC CASSGGDLAYEQYF
TRBJ2-5 . TRBD2 TRBV4-1 TGCGCCAGCAGCCAAGATCTAGGGCGGGAGTTATTAGAGACCCAGTACTTC CASSQDLGRELLETQYF
TRBJ1-5 . . TRBV28 TGTGCCAGCAGTTATGACTACTTGGACCATCAGCCCCAGCATTTT CASSYDYLDHQPQHF
TRBJ2-7 many . TRBV3-1 TGTGCCAGCAGCCAGGCTACAGGGATGAAGCACTTC CASSQATGMKHF
TRBJ1-1 . . TRBV6-1 TGTGCCAGCAGCGGGATTGGACACCTGAACACTGAAGCTTTCTTT CASSGIGHLNTEAFF
TRBJ1-1 many . TRBV28 TGTGCCAGCAGGCTAGGGGAATGGAACACTGAAGCTTTCTTT CASRLGEWNTEAFF
TRBJ2-7 many TRBD2 TRBV7-8 TGTGCCAGCAGCTCAAAATTAGCGGGTAATCTCTACGAGCAGTACTTC CASSSKLAGNLYEQYF
TRBJ1-6 many . TRBV19 TGTGCCAGTAGTACCGATCAGGGGCGCTCACCCCTCCACTTT CASSTDQGRSPLHF
TRBJ2-7 few . TRBV5-1 TGCGCCAGCAGCTTGGGACTCGAGCTTCTTATGGACGAGCAGTACTTC CASSLGLELLMDEQYF
TRBJ1-1 many . TRBV28 TGTGCCACCCTCCTCCTCCGGCCGTTGGTAAAAACTGAAGCTTTCTTT CATLLLRPLVKTEAFF
TRBJ2-7 many . TRBV20-1 TGCAGTGCTAGAGGCCCGGGAGCGGTCCACGAGCAGTACTTC CSARGPGAVHEQYF
TRBJ1-2 . TRBD1 TRBV6-1 TGTGCCAGCAGCGATAGGGACAGGGCGCGCTACACCTTC CASSDRDRARYTF
TRBJ1-1 . . TRBV6-1 TGTGCCAGCAGTGACCGTGGGAACACTGAAGCTTTCTTT CASSDRGNTEAFF
TRBJ2-5 many TRBD2 TRBV28 TGTGCCAGCAGTTTCGGACTAGCGGGAGATAGGGAGACCCAGTACTTC CASSFGLAGDRETQYF
TRBJ1-2 . TRBD1 TRBV6-1 TGTGCCAGCAGTGATAGGACAGGGCCCAGGGATGGCTACACCTTC CASSDRTGPRDGYTF
TRBJ1-1 once TRBD1 TRBV6-8 TGTGCCAGCAGTTGCGGACAGGGGCCCTACACTGAAGCTTTCTTT CASSCGQGPYTEAFF
TRBJ2-7 many TRBD2 TRBV20-1 TGCAGTGCTAGTTTGGCTAGCGGATACTACGAGCAGTACTTC CSASLASGYYEQYF
TRBJ1-5 . TRBD1 TRBV6-5 TGTGCCAGCAGTTCGCAAGGGACAGGGAACCAGCCCCAGCATTTT CASSSQGTGNQPQHF
TRBJ2-5 few . TRBV30 TGTGCCTGGAGCCTGGACAGCCGGAGACGTTTACAAGAGACCCAGTACTTC CAWSLDSRRRLQETQYF
TRBJ1-1 . TRBD1 TRBV19 TGTGCCAGTAGTACGGGACAGGGGGACATGAACACTGAAGCTTTCTTT CASSTGQGDMNTEAFF
TRBJ2-5 few TRBD2 TRBV27 TGTGCCAGCAGTCTCCCCCCTAGCGGGATCCGGTCGGAAGAGACCCGGTACTTC CASSLPPSGIRSEETRYF
TRBJ2-7 few TRBD1 TRBV5-1 TGCGCCAGCAGCTTGGGACAGGGAATAAAAGCCTACGAGCCGTACTTC CASSLGQGIKAYEPYF
TRBJ1-2 many . TRBV19 TGTGCCAGTAGTGCGTCCCGACAGGCCTATGGCTACACCTTC CASSASRQAYGYTF
TRBJ2-1 . TRBD2 TRBV4-1 TGCGCCAGCAGCCAAGGTCCCCTGGCGGGAGGGCGCTACAATGAGCAGTTCTTC CASSQGPLAGGRYNEQFF